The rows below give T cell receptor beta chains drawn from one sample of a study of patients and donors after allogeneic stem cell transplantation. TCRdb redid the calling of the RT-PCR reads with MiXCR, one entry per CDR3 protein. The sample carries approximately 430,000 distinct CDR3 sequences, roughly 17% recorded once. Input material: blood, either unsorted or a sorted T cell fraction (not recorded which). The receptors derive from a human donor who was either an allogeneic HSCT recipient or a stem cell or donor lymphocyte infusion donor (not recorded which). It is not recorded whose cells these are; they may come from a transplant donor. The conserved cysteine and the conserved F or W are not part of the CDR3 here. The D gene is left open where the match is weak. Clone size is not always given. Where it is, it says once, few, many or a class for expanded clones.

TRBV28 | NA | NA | ASSLWQTNEKLF
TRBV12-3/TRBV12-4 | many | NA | ASSLFPEGGELF
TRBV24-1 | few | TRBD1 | ATSVPGIGTGGTGELF
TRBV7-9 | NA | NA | ASSLSGSPTDTQY
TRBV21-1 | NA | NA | ASSTGQYNSPLH
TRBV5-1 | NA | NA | ASSLGTALEKNTGELF
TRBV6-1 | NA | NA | ASRKGYSETQY
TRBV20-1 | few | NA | SARTGRNTEAF
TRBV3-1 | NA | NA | ASSPLQGSTEAF
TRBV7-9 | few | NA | ASSHIPGEVSYNEQF
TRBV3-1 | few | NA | ASSPAPGGSSF
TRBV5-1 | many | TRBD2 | ASSPRLAGAANTGELF
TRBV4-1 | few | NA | ASSQVLGLQETQY
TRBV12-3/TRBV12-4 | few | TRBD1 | ASSFRQGMNTEAF
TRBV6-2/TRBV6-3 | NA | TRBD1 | ASGPTGAVTEAF
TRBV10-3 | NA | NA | AISEAGQSTDTQY
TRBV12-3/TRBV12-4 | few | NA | ASNVPGLKHEQF
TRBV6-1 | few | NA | ASSETRHT
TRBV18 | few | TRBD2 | ASSPRTSGSTYEQY
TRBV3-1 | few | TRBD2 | ASTRGLAGGETQY
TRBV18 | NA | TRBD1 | ASSRGPDQPQH
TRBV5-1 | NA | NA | ASSLAGYRDEQY
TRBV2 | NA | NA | ASQDYSNQPQH
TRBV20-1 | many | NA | SARSPGRSAHTQY
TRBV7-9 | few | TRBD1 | ASSLNPRTGLYGYT
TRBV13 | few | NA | ASSDGTPYQETQY
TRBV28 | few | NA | ASAERGTGELF
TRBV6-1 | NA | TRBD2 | ASSRGTGTSGSYTYEQY
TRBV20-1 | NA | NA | SAREAGLPYEQY
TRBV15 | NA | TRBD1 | ATSRAIDRVARNTIY
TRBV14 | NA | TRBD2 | ASSQKREGTQY
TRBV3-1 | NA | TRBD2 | ASSQDLSGSRAGELF
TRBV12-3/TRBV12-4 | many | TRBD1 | ASSKNRGGEYEQY
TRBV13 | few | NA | ASSSVTVDEQY
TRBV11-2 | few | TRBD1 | ASSLGDRGPVGYT
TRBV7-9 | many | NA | ASSSPVFYNEQF
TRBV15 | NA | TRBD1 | ATSRGDRGGSPLH
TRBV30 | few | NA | AWRGSGHQPQH
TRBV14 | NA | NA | ASSQRPGTNINNEQF
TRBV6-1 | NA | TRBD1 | ASRETGARYEQY
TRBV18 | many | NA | ASSPGTSNEQF
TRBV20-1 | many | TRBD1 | SARQGGGYT
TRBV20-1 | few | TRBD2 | SADPTSGIDNEQF
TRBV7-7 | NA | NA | ASSLHVGGGYEQY
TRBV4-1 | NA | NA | ASSQDSGASGYT